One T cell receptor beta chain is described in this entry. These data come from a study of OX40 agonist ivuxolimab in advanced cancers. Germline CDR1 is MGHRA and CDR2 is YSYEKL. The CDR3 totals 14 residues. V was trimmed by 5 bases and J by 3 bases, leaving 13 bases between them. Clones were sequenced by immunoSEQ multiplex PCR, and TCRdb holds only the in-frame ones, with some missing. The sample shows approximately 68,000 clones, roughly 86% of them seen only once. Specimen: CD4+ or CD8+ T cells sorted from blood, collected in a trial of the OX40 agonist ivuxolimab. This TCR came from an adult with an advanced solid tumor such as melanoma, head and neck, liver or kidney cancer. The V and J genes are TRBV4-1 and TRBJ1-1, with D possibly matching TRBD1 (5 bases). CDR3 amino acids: CASSAPPGHTEAFF. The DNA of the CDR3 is TGCGCCAGCAGCGCCCCTCCGGGACACACTGAAGCTTTCTTT.